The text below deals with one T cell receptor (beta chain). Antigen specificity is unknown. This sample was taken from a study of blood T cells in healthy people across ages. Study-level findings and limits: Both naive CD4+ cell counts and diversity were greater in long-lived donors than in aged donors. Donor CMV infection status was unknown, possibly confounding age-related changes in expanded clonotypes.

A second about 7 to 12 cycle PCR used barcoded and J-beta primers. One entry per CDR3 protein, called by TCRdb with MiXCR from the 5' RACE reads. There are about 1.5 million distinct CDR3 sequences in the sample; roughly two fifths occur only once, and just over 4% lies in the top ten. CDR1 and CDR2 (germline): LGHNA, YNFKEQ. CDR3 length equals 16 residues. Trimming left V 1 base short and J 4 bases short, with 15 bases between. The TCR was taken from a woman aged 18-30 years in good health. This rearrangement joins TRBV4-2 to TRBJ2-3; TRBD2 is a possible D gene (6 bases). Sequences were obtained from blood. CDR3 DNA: TGTGCCAGCAGCCAAGGTCCAATCGGGAGTCCAGATACGCAGTATTTT. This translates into CASSQGPIGSPDTQYF.